Each of the 14 T cell receptor beta chains below was sequenced from the same sample in a study of shared clonotypes between healthy human individuals. The table came from immunoSEQ multiplex PCR; TCRdb's copy has only in-frame clones and leaves some out. The sample includes about 92,000 clones, approximately 75% of them seen just once. Material for sequencing was memory CD8+ T cells sorted from blood. Documented subset: CD45RO+ cells pooled with CCR7-negative TemRA cells. These receptors all stem from a man aged 30 to 45 in good health.

This clone was observed once. The chain joins TRBV5-1 to TRBJ2-1; TRBD1 agrees at 12 bases. The CDR3 spans 14 residues. The junction had 4 bases not matched to a gene; V was cut back by 6 bases and J by 6 bases. Germline CDR1 SGHRS, CDR2 YFSETQ. The CDR3 DNA is TGCGCCAGCAACCGGGACAGGGGGCTCAATGAGCAGTTCTTC. This gives the protein CASNRDRGLNEQFF.

The chain couples TRBV6-5 to TRBJ2-7, with a tentative D call TRBD1 (5 bases). The germline V gene has CDR1 MNHEY and CDR2 SVGAGI. The CDR3 has 15 residues. V lost 5 bases to trimming and J lost 0 bases, with 14 bases between them. Here the CDR3 DNA reads TGTGCCAGCAGTCACCCCACCGACAGCTCCTACGAGCAGTACTTC. This codes for CASSHPTDSSYEQYF.

This chain joins TRBV7-9 and TRBJ1-1; 7 bases map to TRBD1. J gave up 4 bases and V 4 bases, and 9 bases lay outside the gene matches. The CDR3 totals 15 residues. CDR1 is SEHNR and CDR2 is FQNEAQ in the germline V gene (reference sequence). Written as DNA, the CDR3 is TGTGCCAGCAGCTCTACAGGGGCCGGGGGCACTGAAGCTTTCTTT. Its protein is CASSSTGAGGTEAFF. The whole variable domain, remainder taken from reference TRBV7-9 and TRBJ1-1, is DTGVSQNPRHKITKRGQNVTFRCDPISEHNRLYWYRQTLGQGPEFLTYFQNEAQLEKSRLLSDRFSAERPKGSFSTLEIQRTEQGDSAMYLCASSSTGAGGTEAFFGQGTRLTVV.

In this sample, this clone turned up a few times. This chain uses TRBV19 with TRBJ2-7; no clear D. CDR3 length: 12 amino acids. V was shortened by 5 bases and J by 7 bases, with 12 bases between the two germline ends. Germline V gene lookup returns CDR1 LNHDA and CDR2 SQIVND (reference sequence). The DNA for the CDR3 is TGTGCCAGTAGTCCCCATCTGGGAGAGCAGTACTTC. It codes for CASSPHLGEQYF. Looking up the rest from reference TRBV19 and TRBJ2-7 gives the full variable domain: DGGITQSPKYLFRKEGQNVTLSCEQNLNHDAMYWYRQDPGQGLRLIYYSQIVNDFQKGDIAEGYSVSREKKESFPLTVTSAQKNPTAFYLCASSPHLGEQYFGPGTRLTVT.

As regards this clone: Other nucleotide sequences from this sample produce the same CDR3. The chain joins TRBV28 to TRBJ2-7; D gene unclear. Per the germline V gene, CDR1 is MDHEN and CDR2 is SYDVKM. With 3 bases removed from V and 3 bases from J, the gap between germline ends came to 6 bases. This CDR3 spans 12 amino acids. In DNA, the CDR3 is TGTGCCAGCAGTTTCGTTAGCTACGAGCAGTACTTC. Residues: CASSFVSYEQYF.

This chain connects TRBV28 to TRBJ2-7; 10 bases match TRBD2. The J segment lost 4 bases and the V segment lost 7 bases, leaving 10 bases of the junction unmatched. The CDR3 is 15 residues long. Germline-derived CDR1 and CDR2 are MDHEN and SYDVKM. The CDR3 coding sequence is TGTGCCAGCACCAGAACTAGCGGGATGGGTTACGAGCAGTACTTC. Translated: CASTRTSGMGYEQYF.

The gene calls are TRBV5-1 and TRBJ2-1, with TRBD2 matching over 8 bases. CDR1 and CDR2 from the germline V gene are SGHRS and YFSETQ. The CDR3 is 18 amino acids. The J segment lost 0 bases and the V segment lost 0 bases, leaving 8 bases of the junction unmatched. This CDR3 is CASSLVAGLRSSYNEQFF. In DNA, the CDR3 is TGCGCCAGCAGCTTGGTAGCGGGGTTGAGGAGCTCCTACAATGAGCAGTTCTTC.

The gene calls are TRBV4-3 and TRBJ2-5, with D unclear. The germline V gene has CDR1 LGHNA and CDR2 YSLEER. This CDR3 is 15 amino acids long. Trimming left V 0 bases short and J 0 bases short, with 8 bases between. The CDR3 sequence is CASSQEASYQETQYF. The CDR3 DNA sequence: TGCGCCAGCAGCCAAGAGGCAAGCTACCAAGAGACCCAGTACTTC.

The genes are TRBV28 and TRBJ1-5, with D unclear. CDR3 length equals 15 residues. Germline V gene data show CDR1 as MDHEN and CDR2 as SYDVKM. The V end was cut by 6 bases, the J end by 4 bases, with 16 bases between. In DNA form, the CDR3 reads TGTGCCAGCAGACCTACAAGGTGGCGAAATCAGCCCCAGCATTTT. Its protein product is CASRPTRWRNQPQHF.

The chain carries TRBV4-2 and TRBJ2-1; D not resolved. The CDR3 length is 13 residues. Germline CDR1 reads LGHNA; CDR2 reads YNFKEQ. The ends were cut back, 7 bases at V and 4 bases at J, with 11 bases in the middle. The CDR3, as DNA: TGTGCCAGCAACAGAGTCGGTTACAATGAGCAGTTCTTC. It codes for CASNRVGYNEQFF.

CDR3 DNA: TGTGCCAGCTCACCAGTTGGGGTTCGGGGCAATCAGCCCCAGCATTTT. Protein: CASSPVGVRGNQPQHF. The rearrangement joins TRBV18 to TRBJ1-5; D gene uncertain. Germline CDR1 is KGHSH and CDR2 is LQKENI. CDR3 size: 16 residues. Trimming pared 2 bases from V and 2 bases from J, leaving 13 bases between. The full variable domain, rest sourced from reference TRBV18 and TRBJ1-5, is NAGVMQNPRHLVRRRGQEARLRCSPMKGHSHVYWYRQLPEEGLKFMVYLQKENIIDESGMPKERFSAEFPKEGPSILRIQQVVRGDSAAYFCASSPVGVRGNQPQHFGDGTRLSIL.

This clone has a handful of counts. The rearrangement uses TRBV10-3 and TRBJ1-2; unclear D gene. Germline V CDR1 and CDR2: ENHRY, SYGVKD. The CDR3 spans 12 residues. V shed 6 bases and J shed 2 bases, with 7 bases lying between them. The CDR3 spells CAIRNLNYGYTF. DNA for the CDR3: TGTGCCATCAGAAACCTGAACTATGGCTACACCTTC.

The CDR3 DNA reads TGTGCCAGCTCTAATGTCCCCAGCTCGGGCTCCTACGAGCAGTACTTC. Its translation is CASSNVPSSGSYEQYF. The chain combines TRBV7-3 with TRBJ2-7; unclear D gene. CDR3 length equals 16 residues. CDR1 is SGHTA and CDR2 is FQGTGA in the germline V gene. Between the trimmed V and J ends, which lost 8 bases and 0 bases, there was a span of 20 bases.

The rearrangement links TRBV6-5 to TRBJ2-7; a weak D match, TRBD2 (5 bases). Germline V gene data show CDR1 as MNHEY and CDR2 as SVGAGI. The CDR3 extends over 12 amino acids. V was clipped by 11 bases and J by 1 base, with 12 bases between them. This CDR3 reads CACTGDSYEQYF. CDR3 DNA sequence: TGTGCCTGCACCGGGGATTCCTACGAGCAGTACTTC.